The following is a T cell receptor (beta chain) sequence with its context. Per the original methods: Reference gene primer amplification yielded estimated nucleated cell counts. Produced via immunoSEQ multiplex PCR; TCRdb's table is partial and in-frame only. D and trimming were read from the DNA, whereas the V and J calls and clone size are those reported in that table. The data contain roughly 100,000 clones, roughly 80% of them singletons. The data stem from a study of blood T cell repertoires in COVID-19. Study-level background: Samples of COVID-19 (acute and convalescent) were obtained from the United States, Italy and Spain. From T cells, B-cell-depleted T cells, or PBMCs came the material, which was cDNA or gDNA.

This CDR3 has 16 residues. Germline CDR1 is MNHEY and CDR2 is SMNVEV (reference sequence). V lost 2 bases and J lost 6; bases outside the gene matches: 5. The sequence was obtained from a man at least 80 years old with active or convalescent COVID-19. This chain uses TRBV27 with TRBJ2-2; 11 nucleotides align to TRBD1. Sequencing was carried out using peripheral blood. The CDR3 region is CASSLRGTGGPGELFF. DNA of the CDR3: TGTGCCAGCAGTTTACGCGGGACAGGGGGGCCCGGGGAGCTGTTTTTT.